These T cell receptor beta chains were read from a single sample in a study of T cell repertoires in cytomegalovirus infection. TCRdb recomputed calls from the reads with MiXCR, one row per CDR3 protein. The sample shows about 300,000 distinct CDR3 sequences, approximately 8.9% of them seen only once. Sample: PBMCs. The source is a human donor in good health (CMV status not recorded). Some clones in this sample may be carry-over from other donors' samples. Each CDR3 is given with its conserved first and last residue. Fields, in order: clone size, D gene, V gene, J gene, CDR3 DNA, CDR3 protein. A D gene is named only where the DNA matches it firmly. Rows may omit the clone size; those that give it use once, few, many or a size class.

clone size: many; D gene: .; V gene: TRBV6-6; J gene: TRBJ1-2; CDR3 DNA: TGTGCCAGCAGCCCGGATATTGGCTACACCTTC; CDR3 protein: CASSPDIGYTF
clone size: many; D gene: .; V gene: TRBV7-9; J gene: TRBJ2-7; CDR3 DNA: TGTGCCATCCCCAGGGCCAGCGGCCCCTACGAGCAGTACTTC; CDR3 protein: CAIPRASGPYEQYF
clone size: many; D gene: .; V gene: TRBV7-2; J gene: TRBJ2-2; CDR3 DNA: TGTGCCAGCAGCTTGGCCGGACAGATGAACACCGGGGAGCTGTTTTTT; CDR3 protein: CASSLAGQMNTGELFF
clone size: many; D gene: TRBD2; V gene: TRBV20-1; J gene: TRBJ2-7; CDR3 DNA: TGCAGTGCTAGAATAGCGGGGGGCCTCGACGAGCAGTACTTC; CDR3 protein: CSARIAGGLDEQYF
clone size: .; D gene: .; V gene: TRBV9; J gene: TRBJ2-4; CDR3 DNA: TGTGCCAGCAGCGAGTCTCCCGCCGCCTGGGACATTCAGTACTTC; CDR3 protein: CASSESPAAWDIQYF
clone size: many; D gene: .; V gene: TRBV29-1; J gene: TRBJ1-3; CDR3 DNA: TGCAGCGCAACTTTAGCTGGAAACACCATATATTTT; CDR3 protein: CSATLAGNTIYF
clone size: few; D gene: .; V gene: TRBV19; J gene: TRBJ2-3; CDR3 DNA: TGTGCCAGTAGTATAGGGAGAGACTTGAATACGCAGTATTTT; CDR3 protein: CASSIGRDLNTQYF
clone size: many; D gene: TRBD1; V gene: TRBV19; J gene: TRBJ2-7; CDR3 DNA: TGTGCCAGTAGTCTACAGGGGGCGCGGGGGTCCGAGCAGTACTTC; CDR3 protein: CASSLQGARGSEQYF
clone size: many; D gene: .; V gene: TRBV7-9; J gene: TRBJ2-3; CDR3 DNA: TGTGCCAGCAGCCTCAGGAGGGGGGATACGCAGTATTTT; CDR3 protein: CASSLRRGDTQYF
clone size: many; D gene: .; V gene: TRBV10-2; J gene: TRBJ1-1; CDR3 DNA: TGCGCCAGCAGTGAGTCGGTTACTGAAGCTTTCTTT; CDR3 protein: CASSESVTEAFF
clone size: many; D gene: .; V gene: TRBV29-1; J gene: TRBJ2-6; CDR3 DNA: TGCAGCGTTCTGTCAGGACCCCCTACTGGGGCCAACGTCCTGACTTTC; CDR3 protein: CSVLSGPPTGANVLTF
clone size: many; D gene: TRBD2; V gene: TRBV7-2; J gene: TRBJ2-7; CDR3 DNA: TGTGCCAGCAGCCCTGGAGGAGGGCGGGGGATAAGCTCCTACGAGCAGTACTTC; CDR3 protein: CASSPGGGRGISSYEQYF
clone size: many; D gene: .; V gene: TRBV7-2; J gene: TRBJ2-1; CDR3 DNA: TGTGCCAGCAGCCCCCGAAGCTCCTACAATGAGCAGTTCTTC; CDR3 protein: CASSPRSSYNEQFF
clone size: many; D gene: TRBD1; V gene: TRBV7-2; J gene: TRBJ2-3; CDR3 DNA: TGTGCCAGCAGCTTAGGAGGGGGGGGACAGGGGTCCCGTGAAACGCAGTATTTT; CDR3 protein: CASSLGGGGQGSRETQYF
clone size: many; D gene: TRBD2; V gene: TRBV7-2; J gene: TRBJ2-1; CDR3 DNA: TGTGCCAGCAGCTTAGGACTAGCGGGGCCCTACAATGAGCAGTTCTTC; CDR3 protein: CASSLGLAGPYNEQFF
clone size: many; D gene: .; V gene: TRBV7-9; J gene: TRBJ2-2; CDR3 DNA: TGTGCCAGCAGCTTATTGGTCGCGAGCACCGGGGAGCTGTTTTTT; CDR3 protein: CASSLLVASTGELFF
clone size: many; D gene: .; V gene: TRBV18; J gene: TRBJ1-2; CDR3 DNA: TGTGCCAGCTCACCATTCTCAACGGGGGACTATGGCTACACCTTC; CDR3 protein: CASSPFSTGDYGYTF
clone size: few; D gene: .; V gene: TRBV20-1; J gene: TRBJ2-7; CDR3 DNA: TGCAGTGCTAAGGGTACCCACGAGCAGTACTTC; CDR3 protein: CSAKGTHEQYF
clone size: many; D gene: .; V gene: TRBV12-5; J gene: TRBJ1-1; CDR3 DNA: TGTGCTAGTGGTTTGGGGGGTAATGAAGCTTTCTTT; CDR3 protein: CASGLGGNEAFF
clone size: many; D gene: TRBD1; V gene: TRBV9; J gene: TRBJ2-1; CDR3 DNA: TGTGCCAGCAGCGTCGGCAGGGGGTTCAATGAGCAGTTCTTC; CDR3 protein: CASSVGRGFNEQFF
clone size: many; D gene: .; V gene: TRBV7-2; J gene: TRBJ2-3; CDR3 DNA: TGTGCCAGCAGCTTAGGACACCTCACAGATACGCAGTATTTT; CDR3 protein: CASSLGHLTDTQYF
clone size: many; D gene: .; V gene: TRBV10-3; J gene: TRBJ1-2; CDR3 DNA: TGTGCCATCAGGCTACGGGACAACTATGGCTACACCTTC; CDR3 protein: CAIRLRDNYGYTF
clone size: once; D gene: TRBD1; V gene: TRBV25-1; J gene: TRBJ1-1; CDR3 DNA: TGTGCCAGCTCTAGGGGGCACGGCGCTTTCTTT; CDR3 protein: CASSRGHGAFF
clone size: many; D gene: TRBD1; V gene: TRBV7-2; J gene: TRBJ2-1; CDR3 DNA: TGTGCCAGCAGCCGTTTAAGCGGGACAGGGCAGAATGAGCAGTTCTTC; CDR3 protein: CASSRLSGTGQNEQFF
clone size: many; D gene: .; V gene: TRBV10-3; J gene: TRBJ1-6; CDR3 DNA: TGTGCCATCAGTGAGTGGGGGGCTGATAATTCACCCCTCCACTTT; CDR3 protein: CAISEWGADNSPLHF
clone size: .; D gene: .; V gene: TRBV27; J gene: TRBJ2-2; CDR3 DNA: TGTGCCAGCACTTCGCGAGGGGAGCTGTTTTTT; CDR3 protein: CASTSRGELFF
clone size: many; D gene: .; V gene: TRBV7-9; J gene: TRBJ1-2; CDR3 DNA: TGTGCCAGCAGCTTTCATCTTGGCACAGGGCAGGACTATGGCTACACCTTC; CDR3 protein: CASSFHLGTGQDYGYTF
clone size: .; D gene: TRBD1; V gene: TRBV29-1; J gene: TRBJ2-2; CDR3 DNA: TGCAGCGTTTATTGGAGCGGACAGGGGAACACCGGGGAGCTGTTTTTT; CDR3 protein: CSVYWSGQGNTGELFF
clone size: many; D gene: .; V gene: TRBV7-2; J gene: TRBJ1-4; CDR3 DNA: TGTGCCAGCAGCTTTAGGCCTGAGGAAAAACTGTTTTTT; CDR3 protein: CASSFRPEEKLFF
clone size: .; D gene: TRBD2; V gene: TRBV7-2; J gene: TRBJ2-7; CDR3 DNA: TGTGCCAGCAACTTAGCGGGAGGGCCTGTGGACGAGCAGTACTTC; CDR3 protein: CASNLAGGPVDEQYF
clone size: many; D gene: .; V gene: TRBV12-3/TRBV12-4; J gene: TRBJ2-5; CDR3 DNA: TGTGCCAGCAGTCTTCAGACACCAAACCAAGAGACCCAGTACTTC; CDR3 protein: CASSLQTPNQETQYF
clone size: .; D gene: .; V gene: TRBV29-1; J gene: TRBJ2-2; CDR3 DNA: TGCAGCGTGGCCCGCAGCACCGGGGAGCTGTTTTTT; CDR3 protein: CSVARSTGELFF
clone size: .; D gene: .; V gene: TRBV6-5; J gene: TRBJ1-2; CDR3 DNA: TGTGCCAGCAGTTACTCGACGGGGGCGGGCTACACCTTC; CDR3 protein: CASSYSTGAGYTF
clone size: many; D gene: .; V gene: TRBV6-5; J gene: TRBJ2-5; CDR3 DNA: TGTGCCAGCAGTCAACTATCTTTGTACCAAGAGACCCAGTACTTC; CDR3 protein: CASSQLSLYQETQYF
clone size: many; D gene: TRBD1; V gene: TRBV18; J gene: TRBJ2-3; CDR3 DNA: TGTGCCAGCTCACCCAGACAGGGGGGCACAGATACGCAGTATTTT; CDR3 protein: CASSPRQGGTDTQYF